These T cell receptor beta chains were read from a single sample in a study of blood T cell repertoires in COVID-19. The protocol was immunoSEQ multiplex PCR, while the TCRdb copy is restricted to in-frame clones and leaves out a portion. Seen here are roughly 380,000 clones, around 85% observed once, and the top ten hold 3% to 4%. The sequenced sample consisted of peripheral blood. Receptors were obtained from a woman between 18 and 29 years old with acute or convalescent COVID-19. CDR3s include the opening cysteine and the closing phenylalanine or tryptophan. Each record gives: CDR3 protein, CDR3 DNA, D gene, J gene, V gene, clone size. The D gene is left open where the match is weak. Expanded clones are given a class, and other clones once, few, many or no size at all.

CDR3aa: CASSPFAGDPEDGQYF; CDR3nt: TGTGCCAGCAGCCCGTTCGCGGGGGACCCGGAGGATGGGCAGTATTTT; d_gene: TRBD2; j_gene: TRBJ2-3; v_gene: TRBV5-5; abundance: -
CDR3aa: CASSEEGALEGEQYF; CDR3nt: TGTGCCAGCAGTGAAGAGGGGGCCTTAGAGGGGGAGCAGTACTTC; d_gene: TRBD1; j_gene: TRBJ2-7; v_gene: TRBV2; abundance: once
CDR3aa: CASSQPQAGLDIYEQYF; CDR3nt: TGCGCCAGCAGTCAACCCCAAGCGGGCCTTGATATATACGAGCAGTACTTC; d_gene: -; j_gene: TRBJ2-7; v_gene: TRBV23-1; abundance: once
CDR3aa: CASSVGLAEDNEQFF; CDR3nt: TGTGCCAGCAGCGTTGGACTAGCGGAAGACAATGAGCAGTTCTTC; d_gene: TRBD2; j_gene: TRBJ2-1; v_gene: TRBV9; abundance: -
CDR3aa: CASSTGTSGGYEQFF; CDR3nt: TGCGCCAGCAGCACCGGGACTAGCGGGGGCTATGAGCAGTTCTTC; d_gene: TRBD2; j_gene: TRBJ2-1; v_gene: TRBV5-1; abundance: -
CDR3aa: CASSQETGGWADTQYF; CDR3nt: TGTGCCAGCAGCCAAGAGACGGGAGGGTGGGCAGATACGCAGTATTTT; d_gene: TRBD2; j_gene: TRBJ2-3; v_gene: TRBV3-1/TRBV3-2; abundance: -
CDR3aa: CASSLASSLNTGELFF; CDR3nt: TGTGCCAGCAGTTTAGCGTCCTCCCTGAACACCGGGGAGCTGTTTTTT; d_gene: -; j_gene: TRBJ2-2; v_gene: TRBV6-5; abundance: -
CDR3aa: CSATDRGETQYF; CDR3nt: TGCAGTGCTACTGACAGGGGAGAGACCCAGTACTTC; d_gene: TRBD1; j_gene: TRBJ2-5; v_gene: TRBV20-1; abundance: once
CDR3aa: CASSQDMGLNYGYTF; CDR3nt: TGTGCCAGCAGCCAAGATATGGGCCTAAACTATGGCTACACCTTC; d_gene: -; j_gene: TRBJ1-2; v_gene: TRBV3-1/TRBV3-2; abundance: -
CDR3aa: CASSAGHGYEQYF; CDR3nt: TGTGCCAGCAGCGCGGGACACGGATACGAGCAGTACTTC; d_gene: -; j_gene: TRBJ2-7; v_gene: TRBV9; abundance: -
CDR3aa: CASSQRQGSGNTIYF; CDR3nt: TGCGCCAGCAGCCAGAGGCAAGGCTCTGGAAACACCATATATTTT; d_gene: -; j_gene: TRBJ1-3; v_gene: TRBV4-1; abundance: once
CDR3aa: CASSMYREGEVLCINSPLHF; CDR3nt: TGTGCCAGTAGTATGTACAGGGAGGGGGAGGTTCTTTGTATTAATTCACCCCTCCACTTT; d_gene: -; j_gene: TRBJ1-6; v_gene: TRBV19; abundance: -
CDR3aa: CASAPPGASNQPQHF; CDR3nt: TGTGCTAGTGCCCCCCCAGGGGCCAGCAATCAGCCCCAGCATTTT; d_gene: -; j_gene: TRBJ1-5; v_gene: TRBV12-5; abundance: -
CDR3aa: CSGAGNEKLFF; CDR3nt: TGCAGTGGGGCAGGGAATGAAAAACTGTTTTTT; d_gene: -; j_gene: TRBJ1-4; v_gene: TRBV20-1; abundance: -
CDR3aa: CASSRDREYGYTF; CDR3nt: TGCGCCAGCAGCCGGGACAGGGAGTATGGCTACACCTTC; d_gene: TRBD1; j_gene: TRBJ1-2; v_gene: TRBV5-1; abundance: -
CDR3aa: CASSLDRVDPQETQYF; CDR3nt: TGCGCCAGCAGCTTGGACAGGGTAGACCCCCAAGAGACCCAGTACTTC; d_gene: -; j_gene: TRBJ2-5; v_gene: TRBV5-1; abundance: -
CDR3aa: CATVSHGEQFF; CDR3nt: TGTGCCACCGTTAGCCACGGTGAGCAGTTCTTC; d_gene: -; j_gene: TRBJ2-1; v_gene: TRBV6-5; abundance: -
CDR3aa: CASSLGQDQPYSNQPQHF; CDR3nt: TGTGCCAGCAGCTTAGGACAGGACCAACCGTATAGCAATCAGCCCCAGCATTTT; d_gene: -; j_gene: TRBJ1-5; v_gene: TRBV11-2; abundance: -
CDR3aa: CAISESGGYEQYF; CDR3nt: TGTGCCATCAGTGAGTCGGGGGGCTACGAGCAGTACTTC; d_gene: -; j_gene: TRBJ2-7; v_gene: TRBV10-3; abundance: -
CDR3aa: CASSLDRGPGNEQYF; CDR3nt: TGCGCCAGCAGCTTAGACAGGGGGCCGGGGAACGAGCAGTACTTC; d_gene: TRBD1; j_gene: TRBJ2-7; v_gene: TRBV5-1; abundance: -
CDR3aa: CASSVTSGRGGELFF; CDR3nt: TGTGCCAGCAGCGTGACTAGCGGGAGAGGCGGGGAGCTGTTTTTT; d_gene: TRBD2; j_gene: TRBJ2-2; v_gene: TRBV7-3; abundance: -
CDR3aa: CASSEVGQGNTEAFF; CDR3nt: TGTGCCAGTAGTGAGGTAGGACAGGGGAACACTGAAGCTTTCTTT; d_gene: TRBD1; j_gene: TRBJ1-1; v_gene: TRBV19; abundance: -
CDR3aa: CSVEDQATNEKLFF; CDR3nt: TGCAGCGTTGAAGATCAGGCAACTAATGAAAAACTGTTTTTT; d_gene: -; j_gene: TRBJ1-4; v_gene: TRBV29-1; abundance: -
CDR3aa: CASSAWDRSNQPQHF; CDR3nt: TGTGCCAGTAGCGCTTGGGACAGATCCAATCAGCCCCAGCATTTT; d_gene: TRBD1; j_gene: TRBJ1-5; v_gene: TRBV19; abundance: once
CDR3aa: CASSLGQTSYEQYF; CDR3nt: TGTGCCAGCAGCTTAGGACAGACGTCCTACGAGCAGTACTTC; d_gene: -; j_gene: TRBJ2-7; v_gene: TRBV5-4; abundance: -
CDR3aa: CASRDPQGVDIQYF; CDR3nt: TGTGCCAGTAGGGACCCCCAGGGTGTAGACATTCAGTACTTC; d_gene: -; j_gene: TRBJ2-4; v_gene: TRBV19; abundance: -